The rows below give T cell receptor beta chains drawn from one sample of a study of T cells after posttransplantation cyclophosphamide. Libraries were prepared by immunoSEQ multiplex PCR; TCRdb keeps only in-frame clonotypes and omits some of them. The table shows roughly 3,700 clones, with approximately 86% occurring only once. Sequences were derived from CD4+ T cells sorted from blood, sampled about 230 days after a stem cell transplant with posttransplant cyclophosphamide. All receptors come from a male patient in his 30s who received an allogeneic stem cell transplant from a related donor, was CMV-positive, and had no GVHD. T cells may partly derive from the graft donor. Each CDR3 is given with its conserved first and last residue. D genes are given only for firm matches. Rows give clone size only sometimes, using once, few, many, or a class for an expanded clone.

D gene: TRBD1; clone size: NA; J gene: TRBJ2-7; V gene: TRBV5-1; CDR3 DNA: TGCGCCAGCAGCTTGGGGACAGGGGACGCCTACGAGCAGTACTTC; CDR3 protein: CASSLGTGDAYEQYF
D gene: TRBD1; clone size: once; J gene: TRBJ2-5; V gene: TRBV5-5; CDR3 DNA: TGTGCCAGCAGCTGGACAGGGAGGGAGACCCAGTACTTC; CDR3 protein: CASSWTGRETQYF
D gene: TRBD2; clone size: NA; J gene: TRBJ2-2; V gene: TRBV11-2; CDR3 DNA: TGTGCCAGCAGCTTAGCCAGCCTTAGCGGGGGGGCCGTCACCGGGGAGCTGTTTTTT; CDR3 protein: CASSLASLSGGAVTGELFF
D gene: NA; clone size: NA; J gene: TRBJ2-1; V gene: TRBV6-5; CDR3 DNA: TGTGCCAGCAGTTACCCCCGGAGCTCCTACAATGAGCAGTTCTTC; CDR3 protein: CASSYPRSSYNEQFF
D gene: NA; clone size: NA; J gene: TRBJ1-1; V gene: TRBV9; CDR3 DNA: TGTGCCAGCAGCTTGGACACATTGAACACTGAAGCTTTCTTT; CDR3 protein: CASSLDTLNTEAFF
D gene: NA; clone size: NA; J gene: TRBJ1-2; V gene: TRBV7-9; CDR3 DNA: TGTGCCAGCAGCTTAATCGGTGGCTACACCTTC; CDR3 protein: CASSLIGGYTF
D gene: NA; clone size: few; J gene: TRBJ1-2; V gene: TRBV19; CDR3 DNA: TGTGCCAGTAGTGTAGTTCCCCCAGGGGATGGCTACACCTTC; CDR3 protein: CASSVVPPGDGYTF
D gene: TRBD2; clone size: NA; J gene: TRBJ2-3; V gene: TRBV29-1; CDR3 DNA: TGCAGCGTTGTGGGGTCGGGGGGGGATTCAGATACGCAGTATTTT; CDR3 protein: CSVVGSGGDSDTQYF
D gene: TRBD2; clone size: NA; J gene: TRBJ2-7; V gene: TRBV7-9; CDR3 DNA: TGTGCCAGCAGCTTCCTCGGGGGGGTTTCCTACGAGCAGTACTTC; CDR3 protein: CASSFLGGVSYEQYF
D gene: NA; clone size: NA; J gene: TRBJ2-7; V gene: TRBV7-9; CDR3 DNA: TGTGCCAGCAGCTTAGGGCTTCAGGGGAACTACGAGCAGTACTTC; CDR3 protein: CASSLGLQGNYEQYF
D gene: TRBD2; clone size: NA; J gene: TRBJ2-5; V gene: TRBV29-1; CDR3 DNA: TGCAGCGGGGCCCAGGGAGGGAAGACCCAGTACTTC; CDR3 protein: CSGAQGGKTQYF
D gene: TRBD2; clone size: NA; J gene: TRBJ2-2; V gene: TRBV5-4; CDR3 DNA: TGTTCCAGCAGCTTAGGGCGGGGGGTCGGCGGGGAGCTGTCTTTT; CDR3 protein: CSSSLGRGVGGELSF
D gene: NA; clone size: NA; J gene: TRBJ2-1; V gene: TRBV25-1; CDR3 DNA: TGTGCCAGCAGTGTAGAGCTCGCCTACAATGAGCAGTTCTTC; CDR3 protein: CASSVELAYNEQFF
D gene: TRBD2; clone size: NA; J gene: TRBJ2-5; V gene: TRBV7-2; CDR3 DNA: TGTGCCAGCAGCCCTTCCCGGCTAGCGGGGGGGCTGCAGACCCAGTACTTC; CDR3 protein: CASSPSRLAGGLQTQYF
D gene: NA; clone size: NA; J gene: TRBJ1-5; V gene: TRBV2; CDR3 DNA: TGTGCCAGCAGCGACTACTTACCCAATCAGCCCCAGCATTTT; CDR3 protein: CASSDYLPNQPQHF
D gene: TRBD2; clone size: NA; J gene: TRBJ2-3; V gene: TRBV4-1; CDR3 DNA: TGCGCCAGCAGCCCGGGACTAGCATACACCACAGATACGCAGTATTTT; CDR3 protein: CASSPGLAYTTDTQYF
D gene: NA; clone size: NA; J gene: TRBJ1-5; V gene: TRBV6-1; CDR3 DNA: TGTGCCAGCAGTGAAGCCTCGGGAAGCAATCAGCCCCAGCATTTT; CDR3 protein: CASSEASGSNQPQHF
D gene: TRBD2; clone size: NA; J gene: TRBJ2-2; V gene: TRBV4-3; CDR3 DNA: TGCGCCAGCAGCCAAGTTCCCCCGGGACTAGCTGACACCGGGGAGCTGTTTTTT; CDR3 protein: CASSQVPPGLADTGELFF
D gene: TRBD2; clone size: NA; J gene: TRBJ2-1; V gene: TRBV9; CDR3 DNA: TGTGCCAGCAGCGAGGCTAGCGGGAGGGGAAATGAGCAGTTCTTC; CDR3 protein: CASSEASGRGNEQFF
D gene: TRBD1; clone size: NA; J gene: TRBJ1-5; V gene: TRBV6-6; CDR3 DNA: TGTGCCAGCCTGCCATGGGACAGGGACGATCAGCCCCAGCATTTT; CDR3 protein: CASLPWDRDDQPQHF
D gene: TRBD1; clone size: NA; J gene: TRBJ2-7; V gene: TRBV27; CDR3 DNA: TGTGCCAGCAGTCTACAGGACAGGGGGCTGGGGGAGCAGTACTTC; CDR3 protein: CASSLQDRGLGEQYF
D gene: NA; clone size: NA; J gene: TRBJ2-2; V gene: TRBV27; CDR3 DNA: TGTGCCAGCAGTTTGGAGTACAACACCGGGGAGCTGTTTTTT; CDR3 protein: CASSLEYNTGELFF
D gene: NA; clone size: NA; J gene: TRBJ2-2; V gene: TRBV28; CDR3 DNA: TGTGCCAGCAGTTTAAACGGGATCGGCGCCGGGGAGCTGTTTTTT; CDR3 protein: CASSLNGIGAGELFF
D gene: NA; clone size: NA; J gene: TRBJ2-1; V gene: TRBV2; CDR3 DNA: TGTGCCAGCAGTCGAGTCGGGGGGTCGGGGGCCAGGGAGCAGTTCTTC; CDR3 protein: CASSRVGGSGAREQFF
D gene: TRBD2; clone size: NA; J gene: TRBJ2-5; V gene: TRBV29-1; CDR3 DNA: TGCAGCGTGATAGCGGGAGGCCAGGGAGAGACCCAGTACTTC; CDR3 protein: CSVIAGGQGETQYF
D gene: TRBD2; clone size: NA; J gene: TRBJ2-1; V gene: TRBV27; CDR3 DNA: TGTGCCAGCAGTTTGCGGCGGGAGGGCCGCAATGAGCAGTTCTTC; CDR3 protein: CASSLRREGRNEQFF
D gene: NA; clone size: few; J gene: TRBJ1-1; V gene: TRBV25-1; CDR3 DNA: TGTGTCAAGCGGGGTGGGAACACTGAAGCTTTCTTT; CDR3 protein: CVKRGGNTEAFF
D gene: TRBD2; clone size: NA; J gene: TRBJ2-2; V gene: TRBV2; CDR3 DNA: TGTGCCAGCAGGGGAACTAGCGGCACCGGGGAGCTGTTTTTT; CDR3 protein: CASRGTSGTGELFF
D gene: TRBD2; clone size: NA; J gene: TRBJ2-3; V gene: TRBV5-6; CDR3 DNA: TGTGCCAGCAGTCTTGGACTAGCGGGGGAGTGGGACACAGATACGCAGTATTTT; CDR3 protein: CASSLGLAGEWDTDTQYF
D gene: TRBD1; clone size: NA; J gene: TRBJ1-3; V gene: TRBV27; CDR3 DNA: TGTGCCAGCAGTCTAGGGGGCATTGGAAACACCATATATTTT; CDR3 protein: CASSLGGIGNTIYF
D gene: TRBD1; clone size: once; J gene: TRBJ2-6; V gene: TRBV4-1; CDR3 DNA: TGCGCCAGCAGCCAAATAAGACAGGGGACCTCTGGGGCCAACGTCCTGACTTTC; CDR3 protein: CASSQIRQGTSGANVLTF
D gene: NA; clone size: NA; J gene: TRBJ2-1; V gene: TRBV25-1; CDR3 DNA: TGTGCCAGCGGATGGATGGGTACAGATGAGCAGTTCTTC; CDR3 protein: CASGWMGTDEQFF
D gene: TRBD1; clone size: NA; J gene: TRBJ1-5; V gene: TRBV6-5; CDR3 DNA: TGTGCCAGCATGAAGGGGGACAGTAATCAGCCCCAGCATTTT; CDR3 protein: CASMKGDSNQPQHF
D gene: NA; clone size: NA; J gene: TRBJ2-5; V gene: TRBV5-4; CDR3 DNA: TGTGCCAGCCACGTGGATTTGAGGGCCGAGGTGACCCAGTACTTC; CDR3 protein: CASHVDLRAEVTQYF
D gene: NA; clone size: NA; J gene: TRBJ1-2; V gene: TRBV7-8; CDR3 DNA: TGTGCCAGCAGACCCTCGATGCGGGGGGCGACTAACTATGGCTACACCTTC; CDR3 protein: CASRPSMRGATNYGYTF
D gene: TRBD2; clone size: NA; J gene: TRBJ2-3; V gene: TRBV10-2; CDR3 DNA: TGCGCCAGCATTGAGCGGGGGGGCATTGCAGATACGCAGTATTTT; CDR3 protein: CASIERGGIADTQYF
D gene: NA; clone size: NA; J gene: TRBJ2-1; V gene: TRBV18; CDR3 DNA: TGTGCCAGCTCACCTCGTATGCGAGACAATGAGCAGTTCTTC; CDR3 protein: CASSPRMRDNEQFF
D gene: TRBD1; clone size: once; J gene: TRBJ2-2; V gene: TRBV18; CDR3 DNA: TGTGCCAGCTCACCTACAGGGGACACCGGGGAGCTGTTTTTT; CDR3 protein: CASSPTGDTGELFF
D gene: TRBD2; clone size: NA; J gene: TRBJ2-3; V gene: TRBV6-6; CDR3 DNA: TGTGCCAGCAGTACGCGCCCTAGCGGGAGTCTCGCGCAGTATTTT; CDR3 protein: CASSTRPSGSLAQYF
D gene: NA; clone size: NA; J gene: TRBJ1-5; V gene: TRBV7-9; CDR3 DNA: TGTGCCAGCAGCTTGGCCTTAGGACAAAGCAATCAGCCCCAGCATTTT; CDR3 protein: CASSLALGQSNQPQHF
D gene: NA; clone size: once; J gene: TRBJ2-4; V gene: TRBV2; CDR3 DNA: TGTGCCAGCAGTTTCGGTCTAGCCAAAAACATTCAGTACTTC; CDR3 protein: CASSFGLAKNIQYF
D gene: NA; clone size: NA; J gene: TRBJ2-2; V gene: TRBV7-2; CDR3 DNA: TGTGCCAGCAGCTCGACAGATACCGGGGAGCTGTTTTTT; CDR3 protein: CASSSTDTGELFF
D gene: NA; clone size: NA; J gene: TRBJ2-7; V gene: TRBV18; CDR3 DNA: TGTGCCAGCTCAGCGGACGCGACAGGCCACGAGCAGTACTTC; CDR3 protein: CASSADATGHEQYF
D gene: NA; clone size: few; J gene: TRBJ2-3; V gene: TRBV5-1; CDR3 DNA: TGCGCCAGCAGCGGGGGGTCGAACACAGATACGCAGTATTTT; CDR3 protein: CASSGGSNTDTQYF
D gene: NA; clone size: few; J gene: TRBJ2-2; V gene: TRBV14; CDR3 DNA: TGTGCCAGCAGCCAAATCCCGAGGACCGGGGAGCTGTTTTTT; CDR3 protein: CASSQIPRTGELFF
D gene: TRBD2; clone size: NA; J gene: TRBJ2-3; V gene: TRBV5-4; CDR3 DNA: TGTGCCAGCAGCTTACCGGGACTAGCGGGGACAGATACGCAGTATTTT; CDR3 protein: CASSLPGLAGTDTQYF
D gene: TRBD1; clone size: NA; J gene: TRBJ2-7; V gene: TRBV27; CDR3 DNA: TGTGCCAGCGCGTTTCGACAGGGATGGAGCTCCTACGAGCAGTACTTC; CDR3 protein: CASAFRQGWSSYEQYF
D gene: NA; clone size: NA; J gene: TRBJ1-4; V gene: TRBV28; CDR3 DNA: TGTGCCAGCAGTCAGTATGACAGGCTTGCAACTAATGAAAAACTGTTTTTT; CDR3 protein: CASSQYDRLATNEKLFF
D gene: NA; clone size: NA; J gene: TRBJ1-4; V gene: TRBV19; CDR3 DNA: TGTACGCCAGGGGAGACCCATGAAAAACTGTTTTTT; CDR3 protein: CTPGETHEKLFF
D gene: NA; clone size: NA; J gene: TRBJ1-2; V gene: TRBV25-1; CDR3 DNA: TGTGCCAGCAGTGTGACCGGGGCTAACTATGGCTACACCTTC; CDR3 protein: CASSVTGANYGYTF
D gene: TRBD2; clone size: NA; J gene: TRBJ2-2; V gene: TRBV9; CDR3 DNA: TGTGCCAGCACCCCTTTGGGGACTATTTTGAACACCGGGGAGCTGTTTTTT; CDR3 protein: CASTPLGTILNTGELFF
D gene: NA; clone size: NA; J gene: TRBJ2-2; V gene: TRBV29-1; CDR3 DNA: TGCAGCGTGCCGAGCGAAAGCGGGGAGCTGTTTTTT; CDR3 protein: CSVPSESGELFF
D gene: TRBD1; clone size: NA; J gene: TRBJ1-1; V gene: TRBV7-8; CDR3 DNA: TGTGCCAGCAGCTTACCAACAGGGACAGGGGCTTTCTTT; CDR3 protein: CASSLPTGTGAFF
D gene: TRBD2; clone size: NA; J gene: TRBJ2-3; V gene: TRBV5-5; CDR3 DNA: TGTGCCAGCAGCCCGCCGACTAGCGGGAGGCTGGATACGCAGTATTTT; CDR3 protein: CASSPPTSGRLDTQYF
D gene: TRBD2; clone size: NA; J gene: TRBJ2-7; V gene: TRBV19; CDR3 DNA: TGTGCCAGTAGTCCGCGGACTAGCGGGAGAACCTACGAGCAGTACTTC; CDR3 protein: CASSPRTSGRTYEQYF